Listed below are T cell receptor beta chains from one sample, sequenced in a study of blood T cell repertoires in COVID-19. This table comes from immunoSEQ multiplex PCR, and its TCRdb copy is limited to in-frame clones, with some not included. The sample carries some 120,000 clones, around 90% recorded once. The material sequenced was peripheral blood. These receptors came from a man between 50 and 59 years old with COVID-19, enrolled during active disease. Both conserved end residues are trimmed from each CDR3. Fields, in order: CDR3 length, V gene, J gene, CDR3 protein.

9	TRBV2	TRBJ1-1	ASSAYTEAF
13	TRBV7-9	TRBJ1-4	ASSSYRATNEKLF
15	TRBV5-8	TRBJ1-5	ASSLGYRGYGNQPQH
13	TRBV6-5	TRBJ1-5	ASSPGIYSNQPQH
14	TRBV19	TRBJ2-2	ASSTWDKANTGELF
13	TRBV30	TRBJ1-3	AWSQDSFSGNTIY
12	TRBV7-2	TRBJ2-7	ASSLETTGGEQY
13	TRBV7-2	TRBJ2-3	ASSTRLAGEDTQY
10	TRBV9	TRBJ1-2	ASSVLGSGAV
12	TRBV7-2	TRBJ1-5	ASSLAYGGQPQH
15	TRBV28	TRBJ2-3	ASSLLGTSGRAHTQY
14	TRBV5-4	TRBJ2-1	ASSFPDRGQDNEQF
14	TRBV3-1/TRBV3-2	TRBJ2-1	ASSQEGRTGGNEQF
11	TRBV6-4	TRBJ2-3	ASSAGGTDTQY
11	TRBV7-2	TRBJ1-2	ASSIQGSYGYT
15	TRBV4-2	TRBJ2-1	ASSQGTSGSTYNEQF
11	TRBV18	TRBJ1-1	ASSQGMNTEAF
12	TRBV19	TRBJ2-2	ASRGLGDTGELF
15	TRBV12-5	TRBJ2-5	ASGLVLRAGGPETQY
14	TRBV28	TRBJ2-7	ASSLWGQGASREQY
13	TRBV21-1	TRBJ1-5	ASSKDLASNQPQH
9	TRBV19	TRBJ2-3	ASRHRESQY
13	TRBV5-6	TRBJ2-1	ASSKTPSSYNEQF
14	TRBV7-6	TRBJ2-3	ASSLTGGMITDTQY